Presented here are 19 T cell receptor beta chains from one specimen sequenced in a study of CD8 T cells in ankylosing spondylitis. Study-level findings and limits: A motif of 8 or 9 highly homologous TCR beta variants was seen as apparently characteristic of ankylosing spondylitis blood.

Each CDR3 protein is one row after TCRdb ran MiXCR on the 5' RACE reads. The sample holds about 130,000 distinct CDR3 sequences; 17% are singletons and the top ten take roughly 30%. For these TCRs, the target antigens are not known. The sequenced material came from blood, either unsorted or a sorted T cell fraction (not recorded which). These receptors were collected from a male donor with ankylosing spondylitis.

The chain employs TRBV5-6 and TRBJ2-5; no clear D gene. The ends were cut back, 0 bases at V and 0 bases at J, with 9 bases in the middle. Germline CDR1 SGHDT, CDR2 YYEEEE. This CDR3 has 15 amino acids. DNA for the CDR3: TGTGCCAGCAGCTTGGAGGTGACTCACCAAGAGACCCAGTACTTC. Its translation is CASSLEVTHQETQYF. The full variable domain, its missing parts supplied by reference TRBV5-6 and TRBJ2-5, is DAGVTQSPTHLIKTRGQQVTLRCSPKSGHDTVSWYQQALGQGPQFIFQYYEEEERQRGNFPDRFSGHQFPNYSSELNVNALLLGDSALYLCASSLEVTHQETQYFGPGTRLLVL.

There are a few counts of this clonotype. CDR3 in DNA: TGTGCCATCACCGTAGCGACAGGGAACGAGCAGTACTTC. This codes for CAITVATGNEQYF. The J gene is TRBJ2-7, the V gene TRBV10-3; TRBD1 agrees at 7 bases. Germline CDR1 and CDR2: ENHRY and SYGVKD. The ends lost 7 bases at V and 5 bases at J; junction bases unmatched: 8. CDR3 length: 13 amino acids.

This chain links TRBV11-2 with TRBJ1-4; D is unclear. Germline loops: CDR1 SGHAT, CDR2 FQNNGV. V lost 0 bases and J 0 bases, leaving 11 bases between the germline ends. CDR3 length: 17 residues. The CDR3 DNA follows: TGTGCCAGCAGCTTAGAAGGACCGCTCGCAACTAATGAAAAACTGTTTTTT. Its protein is CASSLEGPLATNEKLFF.

This clonotype has a handful of counts. The rearrangement uses TRBV29-1 and TRBJ2-7; D gene unclear. Trimming removed 4 bases from V and 5 bases from J, with 9 bases in between. The CDR3 sequence is 11 residues long. The germline CDR1 and CDR2 sequences are SQVTM and ANQGSEA. The CDR3 nucleotides are TGCAGCGTTGGGGCATCGGACGAGCAGTACTTC. It specifies CSVGASDEQYF.

This chain uses TRBV6-2 or TRBV6-3 with TRBJ1-5, with TRBD1 as a possible D gene (5 bases). Between the trimmed V and J ends, which lost 7 bases and 2 bases, there was a span of 12 bases. Germline-derived CDR1 and CDR2 are MNHEY and SVGEGT. The CDR3 sequence is 14 residues long. The CDR3 is CASTQDSGNQPQHF. The CDR3 nucleotides read TGTGCCAGCACCCAAGACAGTGGCAATCAGCCCCAGCATTTT.

This clonotype was detected only a few times. The gene calls are TRBV11-2 and TRBJ2-7; TRBD2 matches 11 bases. Germline values: CDR1 SGHAT, CDR2 FQNNGV. This CDR3 is built from 15 residues. With V trimmed by 7 bases and J by 5 bases, 10 bases remained unmatched. The CDR3 spells CASTASGGHRDEQYF. The CDR3 DNA is TGTGCCAGCACCGCTAGCGGGGGGCATCGCGACGAGCAGTACTTC.

The chain joins TRBV20-1 to TRBJ1-6; D may be TRBD1 (5 bases). Germline lookup yields CDR1 DFQATT and CDR2 SNEGSKA (reference sequence). V was cut by 0 bases and J by 9 bases, with 18 bases left in between. The CDR3 is made up of 16 amino acids. CDR3 protein: CSARDSREVPTSPLHF. DNA for the CDR3: TGCAGTGCTAGAGACTCCAGGGAAGTCCCTACTTCACCCCTCCACTTT.

This clonotype has a handful of counts. V gene TRBV7-8 combines with J gene TRBJ2-5; 7 nucleotides agree with TRBD1. Germline assignment: CDR1 SGHVS and CDR2 FQNEAQ. CDR3 length: 14 residues. The V and J ends lost 4 bases and 8 bases, in that order; junction bases with no gene match: 10. CDR3 loop: CASSSLIGGTTQYF. The CDR3, as DNA: TGTGCCAGCAGCTCCTTAATAGGGGGCACAACCCAGTACTTC.

J is TRBJ2-7 and V is TRBV29-1; 7 bases are a match to TRBD2. This CDR3 has 13 residues. V trimming: 5 bases; J trimming: 4 bases; junction bases outside the gene matches: 8. Germline loops: CDR1 SQVTM, CDR2 ANQGSEA. CDR3 bases: TGCAGCGTTATGTGGGAGGGCCGGTACGAGCAGTACTTC. It specifies CSVMWEGRYEQYF.

The chain has TRBV2 and TRBJ1-1, with 8 bases lining up with TRBD1. Germline V gene data show CDR1 as SNHLY and CDR2 as FYNNEI. The CDR3 has 15 residues. V trimming: 5 bases; J trimming: 1 base; junction bases outside the gene matches: 6. CDR3 loop: CASSRTGGRNTEAFF. The CDR3 DNA reads TGTGCCAGCAGTCGAACAGGGGGTCGGAACACTGAAGCTTTCTTT. The full variable domain, its missing parts supplied by reference TRBV2 and TRBJ1-1, is EPEVTQTPSHQVTQMGQEVILRCVPISNHLYFYWYRQILGQKVEFLVSFYNNEISEKSEIFDDQFSVERPDGSNFTLKIRSTKLEDSAMYFCASSRTGGRNTEAFFGQGTRLTVV.

The chain employs TRBV5-1 and TRBJ1-3; D gene uncertain. Germline CDR1 and CDR2: SGHRS and YFSETQ. V shed 0 bases and J shed 0 bases, with 7 bases lying between them. The CDR3 runs 15 residues. The CDR3 reads CASSLDFSSGNTIYF. In nucleotides, the CDR3 is TGCGCCAGCAGCTTGGATTTTAGCTCTGGAAACACCATATATTTT.

J is TRBJ2-2 and V is TRBV12-3 or TRBV12-4; 14 bases map to TRBD2. V was pared by 6 bases and J by 3 bases, with 15 bases of the junction left unmatched. The CDR3 is 20 amino acids. The DNA of the CDR3 is TGTGCCAGCAGGCCCCCTCCAGCGGGACTAGCGGGAGAGTACACCGGGGAGCTGTTTTTT. Translation: CASRPPPAGLAGEYTGELFF.

This clonotype turned up a few times. The chain recombines TRBV15 with TRBJ1-5, with no clear D. The CDR3 length is 16 residues. The V end was cut by 1 base, the J end by 1 base, with 11 bases between. Germline CDR1 and CDR2: LNHNV and YYDKDF (reference sequence). The CDR3 here is CATSRGHLGSNQPQHF. The CDR3 coding sequence is TGTGCCACCAGCAGAGGACATCTTGGGAGCAATCAGCCCCAGCATTTT.

On this clonotype itself: One junction end disagrees with the germline gene, perhaps due to a read error. This chain uses TRBV7-9 with TRBJ2-7; no firm D call. The germline V gene encodes CDR1 SEHNR and CDR2 FQNEAQ (reference sequence). The CDR3 consists of 14 residues. The CDR3 region has the DNA TGTGCCAGCAGCTTAGCGAGTTCGCCGAACCACCTGGACTTC. The encoded protein is CASSLASSPNHLDF.

The CDR3 DNA reads TGTGCCAGCAGCCCACACACAGGGGCCGGGGAGCTGTTTTTT. Protein sequence: CASSPHTGAGELFF. This chain uses TRBV7-6 with TRBJ2-2, with 7 bases aligning to TRBD1. Germline V gene sequence: CDR1 SGHVS, CDR2 FNYEAQ. V was clipped by 5 bases and J by 6 bases; unmatched bases: 6. There are 14 residues in the CDR3.

A few counts support this clonotype. The rearrangement links TRBV27 to TRBJ2-7; D perhaps matches TRBD2 (5 bases). V shed 6 bases and J shed 1 base, with 10 bases lying between them. The germline CDR1 and CDR2 sequences are MNHEY and SMNVEV (reference sequence). The CDR3 runs 13 residues. The DNA for the CDR3 is TGTGCCAGCAGAAGCCGGGAATCCTACGAGCAGTACTTC. This codes for CASRSRESYEQYF.

This chain joins TRBV20-1 and TRBJ1-1, with 9 positions matching TRBD1. Per the germline V gene, CDR1 is DFQATT and CDR2 is SNEGSKA (reference sequence). V gave up 8 bases and J gave up 4 bases; unmatched junction bases: 8. CDR3 length: 13 amino acids. The CDR3 DNA is TGCAGTCCGAGAGGACAGGGGTTCACTGAAGCTTTCTTT. It codes for CSPRGQGFTEAFF.

This clonotype was counted between two and nine times. This chain joins TRBV7-2 and TRBJ2-2; D remains unclear. The CDR3 is 16 amino acids. CDR1 and CDR2 (germline): SGHTA, FQGNSA. V was shortened by 5 bases and J by 4 bases, with 17 bases between the two germline ends. CDR3 DNA: TGTGCCAGCAGCCCCTATATAGGGATGGGCACCGGGGAGCTGTTTTTT. This translates into CASSPYIGMGTGELFF.

This clonotype appeared many times. The J gene is TRBJ1-3, the V gene TRBV12-3 or TRBV12-4, with D hard to call. This CDR3 comprises 13 residues. The DNA for the CDR3 is TGTGCGTCGACGGCCGTCTCTGGAAACACCATATATTTT. This encodes CASTAVSGNTIYF.